This passage covers 32 T cell receptor beta chains from one sample sequenced in a study of cytomegalovirus exposure and HLA in healthy donors. Generated by immunoSEQ multiplex PCR, the TCRdb table keeps only in-frame clones and is missing some. The data contain tens of thousands of clones, approximately 96% of them singletons. Input material: PBMCs. These receptors were collected from a man between 18 and 35 years old in good health and CMV-seronegative.

The rearrangement links TRBV2 to TRBJ2-2; a possible D gene is TRBD1 (5 bases). The CDR3 is made up of 17 amino acids. From germline, CDR1 is SNHLY and CDR2 FYNNEI. V lost 7 bases and J 0 bases, leaving 18 bases between the germline ends. In DNA form, the CDR3 reads TGTGCCAGCACCCACACCTCAGACAGCACGAACACCGGGGAGCTGTTTTTT. It specifies CASTHTSDSTNTGELFF.

The chain links TRBV14 to TRBJ2-2; 7 positions match TRBD2. Germline V gene sequence: CDR1 SGHDN, CDR2 FVKESK. J lost 0 bases, V lost 0 bases, and 10 bases had no gene match. The CDR3 runs 19 residues. The CDR3 reads CASSQDQAGPLSNTGELFF. CDR3 sequence (DNA): TGTGCCAGCAGCCAAGATCAAGCGGGGCCCCTCTCGAACACCGGGGAGCTGTTTTTT.

The chain combines TRBV27 with TRBJ2-1, with 9 positions matching TRBD2. The ends lost 8 bases at V and 6 bases at J; junction bases unmatched: 14. Germline V gives CDR1 MNHEY, CDR2 SMNVEV (reference sequence). This CDR3 region has 16 residues. CDR3 protein: CASHPLLAGSTNEQFF. CDR3 in DNA: TGTGCCAGCCACCCCCTACTAGCGGGCTCCACCAATGAGCAGTTCTTC.

This clone was detected a few times. The rearrangement joins TRBV29-1 to TRBJ2-3, with 9 nucleotides matching TRBD1. The CDR3 extends over 14 amino acids. The ends lost 6 bases at V and 0 bases at J; junction bases unmatched: 4. Germline values: CDR1 SQVTM, CDR2 ANQGSEA. CDR3 in amino acids: CSVGTGSSTDTQYF. CDR3 DNA: TGCAGCGTGGGGACAGGGTCTAGCACAGATACGCAGTATTTT.

The CDR3, as DNA: TGTGCCAGCAGGAGGTTGGCGGGAGCTTACGAGCAGTACTTC. It yields the protein CASRRLAGAYEQYF. V usage is TRBV13 and J usage is TRBJ2-7; 7 bases are a match to TRBD2. The trim removed 6 bases at V and 4 bases at J, leaving 9 bases unmatched. The length of the CDR3 is 14 residues. Germline CDR1 reads PRHDT; CDR2 reads FYEKMQ (reference sequence).

This chain connects TRBV28 to TRBJ2-7; 9 bases fit TRBD1. Germline-derived CDR1 and CDR2 are MDHEN and SYDVKM. Trimming took 4 bases from V and 2 from J; bases not matched to a gene: 6. There are 15 residues in the CDR3. CDR3 sequence (DNA): TGTGCCAGCAGTTCAGGGACAGGGTTCGCCTACGAGCAGTACTTC. Protein: CASSSGTGFAYEQYF.

Points on this clone: An end of the junction does not agree with germline; a read error may underlie this. This chain connects TRBV19 to TRBJ2-3; 7 bases map to TRBD2. The CDR3 runs to 13 residues. Per the germline V gene, CDR1 is LNHDA and CDR2 is SQIVND (reference sequence). CDR3 region: CASSIAGGDTQYF. The CDR3 DNA reads TGTGCCAGTAGCATAGCGGGCGGGGATACGCAGTATTTT.

This sequence joins TRBV4-3 and TRBJ2-5, with D maybe TRBD2 (5 bases). CDR1 is LGHNA, CDR2 YSLEER, per germline. The CDR3 is 15 amino acids. The ends were cut back, 0 bases at V and 4 bases at J, with 12 bases in the middle. The CDR3 DNA is TGCGCCAGCAGCCAAGAGATAGCGTTTCGAGAGACCCAGTACTTC. Its protein product is CASSQEIAFRETQYF.

The chain joins TRBV19 to TRBJ2-1, with TRBD2 matching over 7 bases. The CDR3 contains 17 residues. Germline-derived CDR1 and CDR2 are LNHDA and SQIVND (reference sequence). Unmatched junction bases numbered 16, after V lost 4 bases and J lost 7 bases. The CDR3 coding sequence is TGTGCCAGTAGTACCCCCCCCTCAGCGGGAATCGTGAATGAGCAGTTCTTC. Translated, it gives CASSTPPSAGIVNEQFF. Looking up the rest from reference TRBV19 and TRBJ2-1 gives the full variable domain: DGGITQSPKYLFRKEGQNVTLSCEQNLNHDAMYWYRQDPGQGLRLIYYSQIVNDFQKGDIAEGYSVSREKKESFPLTVTSAQKNPTAFYLCASSTPPSAGIVNEQFFGPGTRLTVL.

This chain connects TRBV30 to TRBJ2-7; 8 bases line up with TRBD1. V shed 2 bases and J 4 bases; nucleotides not matched to a gene: 10. The V gene's germline CDR1 is GTSNPN and CDR2 SVGIG (reference sequence). The length of the CDR3 is 15 residues. The CDR3 sequence: CAWSPGQASSYEQYF. In DNA form, the CDR3 reads TGTGCCTGGAGTCCGGGACAGGCCTCATCATACGAGCAGTACTTC.

The rearrangement uses TRBV5-6 and TRBJ2-5; 8 bases are a match to TRBD2. The CDR3 has 15 residues. Germline V lookup: CDR1 SGHDT, CDR2 YYEEEE. V was pared by 4 bases and J by 5 bases, with 10 bases of the junction left unmatched. CDR3 sequence reads: CASSAGGSGIETQYF. As DNA, the CDR3 is TGTGCCAGCAGCGCGGGGGGTAGCGGGATCGAGACCCAGTACTTC.

J is TRBJ1-2 and V is TRBV6-5, with D hard to call. This CDR3 region has 13 residues. V was shortened by 5 bases and J by 7 bases, with 14 bases between the two germline ends. CDR1 is MNHEY and CDR2 is SVGAGI in the germline V gene. CDR3: CASSHHRESGYTF. The CDR3 DNA sequence: TGTGCCAGCAGTCATCACCGGGAAAGTGGCTACACCTTC.

This sequence joins TRBV30 and TRBJ2-1; 9 bases line up with TRBD2. The CDR3 is 14 residues long. The J segment lost 10 bases and the V segment lost 5 bases, leaving 12 bases of the junction unmatched. CDR1 is GTSNPN, CDR2 SVGIG, per germline (reference sequence). CDR3 sequence: CAWGPGLAPWEQFF. In DNA form, the CDR3 reads TGTGCCTGGGGCCCGGGACTAGCCCCTTGGGAGCAGTTCTTC.

The chain is built from TRBV7-9 and TRBJ1-1; D call uncertain. The CDR3 is 13 amino acids. CDR1 and CDR2 (germline): SEHNR, FQNEAQ (reference sequence). V lost 2 bases, J lost 3 bases, and 7 bases lay in between. CDR3 protein: CASSLPQDTEAFF. The CDR3 bases are TGTGCCAGCAGCTTACCGCAGGACACTGAAGCTTTCTTT.

This clone was picked up one time. The genes are TRBV29-1 and TRBJ2-1, with 13 bases fitting TRBD2. The trim removed 3 bases at V and 3 bases at J, leaving 8 bases unmatched. The length of the CDR3 is 17 residues. CDR1 is SQVTM, CDR2 ANQGSEA, per germline. Here the CDR3 reads CSVDPPGLAGFYNEQFF. Here the CDR3 DNA reads TGCAGCGTTGATCCACCGGGACTAGCGGGGTTCTACAATGAGCAGTTCTTC.

This chain connects TRBV18 to TRBJ2-3, with D possibly matching TRBD1 (5 bases). Germline lookup yields CDR1 KGHSH and CDR2 LQKENI. The V and J ends lost 4 bases and 2 bases respectively, with 10 bases between them. The CDR3 consists of 14 residues. In DNA form, the CDR3 reads TGTGCCAGCTCACTCATAGGGGTCACAGATACGCAGTATTTT. Translating it yields CASSLIGVTDTQYF.

V and J are TRBV18 and TRBJ1-5; D remains unclear. Germline lookup yields CDR1 KGHSH and CDR2 LQKENI. The CDR3 length is 13 residues. V lost 4 bases and J 5 bases, leaving 9 bases between the germline ends. The CDR3 here is CASSRSEDQPQHF. The DNA for the CDR3 is TGTGCCAGCTCACGGTCGGAGGATCAGCCCCAGCATTTT.

The chain combines TRBV5-1 with TRBJ2-7, with 8 positions matching TRBD1. Germline trimming cut 7 bases from V and 2 bases from J; bases unmatched to any gene: 17. CDR3 size: 17 residues. Germline CDR1 SGHRS, CDR2 YFSETQ. The CDR3 region has the DNA TGCGCCAGCTCAAAGTCCGGGACAGGCCCCAGTACCTACGAGCAGTACTTC. This codes for CASSKSGTGPSTYEQYF. The whole variable domain, filled in from reference TRBV5-1 and TRBJ2-7, reads KAGVTQTPRYLIKTRGQQVTLSCSPISGHRSVSWYQQTPGQGLQFLFEYFSETQRNKGNFPGRFSGRQFSNSRSEMNVSTLELGDSALYLCASSKSGTGPSTYEQYFGPGTRLTVT.

The genes are TRBV2 and TRBJ2-2; D is undetermined. The V end lost 7 bases, the J end lost 0 bases, and 6 bases lay between the germline ends. Germline loops: CDR1 SNHLY, CDR2 FYNNEI. The CDR3 length is 13 residues. CDR3 nucleotides: TGTGCCAGCAAACAGACGAACACCGGGGAGCTGTTTTTT. It yields the protein CASKQTNTGELFF.

A word on this clone: A junction boundary mismatches the germline segment, possibly from a read error. V gene TRBV30 combines with J gene TRBJ2-7, with TRBD2 as a possible D gene (6 bases). This CDR3 comprises 12 residues. Germline V lookup: CDR1 GTSNPN, CDR2 SVGIG (reference sequence). The DNA for the CDR3 is TGTGCCTGGAGTGAGGAGGGACGACCTAGGGACTTC. It yields the protein CAWSEEGRPRDF.

J is TRBJ2-7 and V is TRBV2, with a weak D call TRBD2 (6 bases). The CDR3 spans 14 residues. Germline V gene lookup returns CDR1 SNHLY and CDR2 FYNNEI. The germline V and J ends were trimmed by 6 bases and 0 bases, with 12 bases remaining between them. The DNA of the CDR3 is TGTGCCAGCAGCACCGGGACTGACTCCTACGAGCAGTACGTC. This gives the protein CASSTGTDSYEQYV.

The chain employs TRBV27 and TRBJ2-7, with a possible D match to TRBD2 (5 bases). CDR1 MNHEY and CDR2 SMNVEV come from the germline V gene (reference sequence). V dropped 5 bases and J dropped 3 bases, with 14 bases sitting between them. The CDR3 has 14 amino acids. CDR3 region: CASSLSLGGYEQYF. In DNA, the CDR3 is TGTGCCAGCAGTCTCTCCCTAGGAGGCTACGAGCAGTACTTC.

The chain carries TRBV5-4 and TRBJ2-1; D gene uncertain. V was pared by 0 bases and J by 8 bases, with 9 bases between. The CDR3 totals 13 residues. Germline CDR1 and CDR2: SGHNT and YYREEE (reference sequence). CDR3 DNA: TGTGCCAGCAGCTTGGGGTCCCGGTATGAGCAGTTCTTC. Translated, it gives CASSLGSRYEQFF. The variable domain in full, completed from reference TRBV5-4 and TRBJ2-1, reads ETGVTQSPTHLIKTRGQQVTLRCSSQSGHNTVSWYQQALGQGPQFIFQYYREEENGRGNFPPRFSGLQFPNYSSELNVNALELDDSALYLCASSLGSRYEQFFGPGTRLTVL.

The rearrangement uses TRBV13 and TRBJ1-1; 7 positions agree with TRBD1. The trim removed 5 bases at V and 1 base at J, leaving 10 bases unmatched. Germline V gives CDR1 PRHDT, CDR2 FYEKMQ (reference sequence). CDR3 size: 16 residues. CDR3 amino acids: CASSTSGTVRNTEAFF. In nucleotides, the CDR3 is TGTGCCAGCAGCACCTCCGGGACAGTACGGAACACTGAAGCTTTCTTT.

The genes are TRBV7-3 and TRBJ2-7; TRBD1 aligns across 10 bases. J was trimmed by 0 bases and V by 3 bases; bases with no gene match: 2. The CDR3 runs to 15 residues. Germline V gene lookup returns CDR1 SGHTA and CDR2 FQGTGA. This chain's CDR3 is CASSLGQGSSYEQYF. CDR3 bases: TGTGCCAGCAGCTTGGGACAGGGGAGCTCCTACGAGCAGTACTTC.

The genes are TRBV6-1 and TRBJ2-1, with 13 bases aligning to TRBD2. Germline loops: CDR1 MNHNS, CDR2 SASEGT. Germline trimming cut 8 bases from V and 10 bases from J; bases unmatched to any gene: 11. This CDR3 spans 15 amino acids. CDR3 protein: CASSRGTSGKVEQFF. CDR3 nucleotide sequence: TGTGCCAGCTCCCGAGGGACTAGCGGGAAGGTGGAGCAGTTCTTC.

This clone was recorded only once. V and J are TRBV4-1 and TRBJ2-7; TRBD1 aligns across 12 bases. The V segment lost 3 bases and the J segment 2 bases; nucleotides outside the gene matches: 8. Germline V gives CDR1 MGHRA, CDR2 YSYEKL. This CDR3 has 17 amino acids. The CDR3 DNA reads as TGCGCCAGCAGCCAGGGACAGGGGGCGGTTCGAACCTACGAGCAGTACTTC. Protein product: CASSQGQGAVRTYEQYF.

Here the CDR3 DNA reads TGTGCCAGCAGGACGGGACTAGCATCCTACAATGAGCAGTTCTTC. It yields the protein CASRTGLASYNEQFF. This chain links TRBV2 with TRBJ2-1; 9 positions match TRBD2. CDR3 length equals 15 residues. J gave up 1 base and V 6 bases, and 4 bases lay outside the gene matches. The germline CDR1 and CDR2 sequences are SNHLY and FYNNEI.

The chain employs TRBV5-4 and TRBJ1-1, with 7 nucleotides matching TRBD1. The CDR3 contains 15 residues. V was pared by 5 bases and J by 9 bases, with 16 bases of the junction left unmatched. The germline CDR1 and CDR2 sequences are SGHNT and YYREEE (reference sequence). The CDR3 region is CASSSWTGTPVQAFF. CDR3 bases: TGTGCCAGCAGTAGTTGGACAGGCACCCCCGTACAAGCTTTCTTT.

The chain is built from TRBV5-1 and TRBJ1-5; D unresolved. The V gene lost 0 bases and the J gene lost 4 bases, with 11 bases spanning the gap. This CDR3 region has 15 residues. Germline V gene sequence: CDR1 SGHRS, CDR2 YFSETQ. The CDR3 spells CASSLGGTGNQPQHF. The CDR3, as DNA: TGCGCCAGCAGCTTGGGGGGAACGGGAAATCAGCCCCAGCATTTT.

In this sample, this clone turned up once. The chain links TRBV5-1 to TRBJ2-5; tentatively, D is TRBD1 (5 bases). The J call is uncertain, as TRBJ2-7 better fits the DNA end. CDR3 size: 15 residues. Germline V gene sequence: CDR1 SGHRS, CDR2 YFSETQ. The CDR3 here is CASRSRTPGAYEQYF. The CDR3 DNA sequence: TGCGCCAGCAGATCCCGGACACCTGGGGCCTACGAGCAGTACTTC.

This rearrangement joins TRBV19 to TRBJ1-1; D not resolved. Germline values: CDR1 LNHDA, CDR2 SQIVND (reference sequence). The CDR3 has 14 residues. The CDR3 sequence is CAAFSSAANTEAFF. CDR3 nucleotide sequence: TGTGCAGCGTTCTCGTCGGCTGCGAACACTGAAGCTTTCTTT.